The 29 T cell receptor beta chains listed next were all sequenced from one sample in a study of STAT3 mutations in large granular lymphocyte leukemia. These receptors have no known antigen. Study-level findings and limits: In T-cell large granular lymphocyte leukemia, about half of patients showed multiple immunodominant subclonotypes.

Method: immunoSEQ multiplex PCR; TCRdb's copy keeps in-frame clones and lacks some. The sample consists of about 9,300 clones, approximately 88% of them appearing once. Sequenced sample: peripheral blood mononuclear cells. The source of these receptors is a man older than 75 with T-cell large granular lymphocyte leukemia. Some clones in this sample may be carry-over from other donors' samples.

The chain couples TRBV7-4 to TRBJ1-2; 9 nucleotides align to TRBD1. Germline CDR1 and CDR2: SGHVT and SQSDAQ. The length of the CDR3 is 15 residues. V lost 3 bases, J lost 2 bases, and 4 bases stayed unmatched. This chain's CDR3 is CASSFRGQGNYGYTF. The CDR3 DNA reads TGTGCCAGCAGCTTCCGGGGACAGGGAAACTATGGCTACACCTTC.

V and J are TRBV28 and TRBJ2-7; TRBD1 matches at 10 bases. CDR3 length: 15 amino acids. The ends lost 3 bases at V and 6 bases at J; junction bases unmatched: 8. CDR1 is MDHEN and CDR2 is SYDVKM in the germline V gene. CDR3: CASSFRGTGAFEQYF. The CDR3 nucleotides are TGTGCCAGCAGTTTTCGAGGGACAGGGGCTTTCGAGCAGTACTTC.

The count of this clone is one. V usage is TRBV10-3 and J usage is TRBJ1-2; 10 nucleotides line up with TRBD1. This CDR3 has 13 amino acids. The germline CDR1 and CDR2 sequences are ENHRY and SYGVKD. V shed 2 bases, J shed 8 bases, and the junction held 2 bases outside the gene matches. CDR3: CAISEGTGVGYTF. For the CDR3, the DNA is TGTGCCATCAGTGAGGGGACAGGGGTAGGCTACACCTTC.

The gene calls are TRBV29-1 and TRBJ1-5; D remains ambiguous. The V and J ends lost 4 bases and 6 bases respectively, with 13 bases between them. CDR1 is SQVTM and CDR2 is ANQGSEA in the germline V gene. The CDR3 is made up of 13 amino acids. CDR3 sequence reads: CSVGFGEFQPQHF. The CDR3 coding sequence is TGCAGCGTTGGGTTTGGGGAATTTCAGCCCCAGCATTTT.

V gene TRBV19 combines with J gene TRBJ2-3, with a possible D match to TRBD2 (5 bases). The CDR3 is made up of 15 amino acids. CDR1 and CDR2 (germline): LNHDA, SQIVND (reference sequence). Trimming cost V 0 bases and J 2 bases, with 9 bases left between them. Written as DNA, the CDR3 is TGTGCCAGTAGTATAGAAGAGGGCTACACAGATACGCAGTATTTT. It codes for CASSIEEGYTDTQYF.

This rearrangement joins TRBV18 to TRBJ1-6; perhaps TRBD1 as D (5 bases). CDR1 and CDR2 from the germline V gene are KGHSH and LQKENI. The CDR3 length is 15 residues. V was shortened by 5 bases and J by 8 bases, with 16 bases between the two germline ends. The CDR3: CASSEMGGTDSPLHF. The CDR3 DNA sequence: TGTGCCAGCTCAGAGATGGGGGGTACAGATTCACCCCTCCACTTT.

CDR3 nucleotides: TGTGCCAGCAGCGCGAGCGGGGGGAGCACAGATACGCAGTATTTT. The encoded protein is CASSASGGSTDTQYF. The chain is built from TRBV9 and TRBJ2-3; 9 bases map to TRBD2. The germline V gene has CDR1 SGDLS and CDR2 YYNGEE. With V trimmed by 3 bases and J by 0 bases, 2 bases remained unmatched. This CDR3 has 15 residues.

The gene calls are TRBV19 and TRBJ1-5; D is perhaps TRBD1 (6 bases). The CDR3 length is 13 residues. The V and J ends lost 4 bases and 6 bases respectively, with 10 bases between them. Germline assignment: CDR1 LNHDA and CDR2 SQIVND (reference sequence). CDR3 in amino acids: CASSTGAGQPQHF. DNA for the CDR3: TGTGCCAGTAGTACGGGGGCGGGTCAGCCCCAGCATTTT.

This chain connects TRBV13 to TRBJ1-2; 8 bases are shared with TRBD1. CDR1 PRHDT and CDR2 FYEKMQ come from the germline V gene (reference sequence). The J segment lost 5 bases and the V segment lost 5 bases, leaving 28 bases of the junction unmatched. The CDR3 is 21 residues long. CDR3: CASSTARGLVPGQVRGYGYTF. The CDR3 DNA reads TGTGCCAGCAGCACCGCCCGAGGATTAGTCCCGGGACAGGTCCGGGGGTATGGCTACACCTTC.

The chain employs TRBV7-9 and TRBJ1-2; unclear D gene. The germline gives CDR1 SEHNR, CDR2 FQNEAQ (reference sequence). The CDR3 runs to 12 residues. V gave up 8 bases and J gave up 8 bases, with 15 bases separating them. CDR3 protein: CASLEGAGGYTF. CDR3 nucleotides: TGTGCCAGCTTAGAGGGCGCCGGGGGCTACACCTTC.

The chain uses TRBV4-3 and TRBJ1-2, with D uncertain. In germline, CDR1 is LGHNA, CDR2 YSLEER. This CDR3 is built from 13 residues. V dropped 4 bases and J dropped 4 bases, with 10 bases sitting between them. The CDR3 DNA reads TGCGCCAGCAGCCCGGACGGACTCTATGGCTACACCTTC. It specifies CASSPDGLYGYTF.

This rearrangement joins TRBV2 to TRBJ2-1; TRBD1 matches at 9 bases. The germline V gene encodes CDR1 SNHLY and CDR2 FYNNEI. This CDR3 has 16 amino acids. J was trimmed by 1 base and V by 6 bases; bases with no gene match: 7. CDR3 sequence reads: CASRSNRGLSYNEQFF. CDR3 sequence (DNA): TGTGCCAGCAGGAGCAACAGGGGGCTATCCTACAATGAGCAGTTCTTC.

The rearrangement links TRBV18 to TRBJ2-5; 9 bases match TRBD2. This CDR3 region has 16 residues. Trimming at V came to 0 bases and at J to 3 bases, leaving 5 bases not matched to a gene. CDR1 and CDR2 (germline): KGHSH, LQKENI. The CDR3 DNA sequence: TGTGCCAGCTCACCACCTAGGCTAGCGGGGAAAGAGACCCAGTACTTC. It encodes CASSPPRLAGKETQYF.

This clone was picked up one time. V is TRBV12-5 and J is TRBJ1-5, with TRBD1 as a possible D gene (5 bases). CDR1 LGHNT and CDR2 FRNRAP come from the germline V gene. The CDR3 has 15 amino acids. Between the trimmed V and J ends, which lost 7 bases and 7 bases, there was a span of 20 bases. CDR3 bases: TGTGCTAGTGCCACAGGTCGAGGGGCCGGGCAGCCCCAGCATTTT. Residues: CASATGRGAGQPQHF.

V gene TRBV2 combines with J gene TRBJ1-6; D remains unclear. Germline lookup yields CDR1 SNHLY and CDR2 FYNNEI. The CDR3 runs 11 residues. Deletions cut 5 bases from V and 10 bases from J, with 6 bases between. The CDR3 loop reads CASSYKSPLHF. In DNA, the CDR3 is TGTGCCAGCAGTTACAAATCACCCCTCCACTTT.

The chain couples TRBV6-1 to TRBJ1-4, with TRBD1 as a possible D gene (5 bases). V gave up 7 bases and J gave up 7 bases, with 13 bases separating them. Per germline, CDR1 MNHNS and CDR2 SASEGT. CDR3 size: 13 residues. The DNA for the CDR3 is TGTGCCAGCACCCCGGGGACTGCTGAAAAACTGTTTTTT. It encodes CASTPGTAEKLFF.

The CDR3 DNA is TGTGCCAGCAGGCAAGACCGAAATCAGCCCCAGCATTTT. Amino acid sequence: CASRQDRNQPQHF. The V call is TRBV7-2, the J call TRBJ1-5; no clear D gene. Germline lookup yields CDR1 SGHTA and CDR2 FQGNSA. This CDR3 comprises 13 residues. V dropped 6 bases and J dropped 4 bases, with 10 bases sitting between them.

This clone was counted once. The chain carries TRBV4-3 and TRBJ1-6; D is unclear. This CDR3 has 17 residues. The V end lost 0 bases, the J end lost 5 bases, and 14 bases lay between the germline ends. Germline V lookup: CDR1 LGHNA, CDR2 YSLEER. This chain's CDR3 is CASSQDRVGANNSPLHF. DNA of the CDR3: TGCGCCAGCAGCCAAGACCGGGTAGGAGCAAATAATTCACCCCTCCACTTT.

The rearrangement joins TRBV7-2 to TRBJ2-5; 7 nucleotides align to TRBD1. The V segment lost 6 bases and the J segment 1 base; nucleotides outside the gene matches: 8. Germline V lookup: CDR1 SGHTA, CDR2 FQGNSA. There are 15 residues in the CDR3. In DNA form, the CDR3 reads TGTGCCAGCAGTCTCCAAGGGGGCGGCCAAGAGACCCAGTACTTC. It is translated as CASSLQGGGQETQYF.

Only one count was recorded for this clone. The chain couples TRBV9 to TRBJ2-3; 10 bases are shared with TRBD2. This CDR3 has 16 residues. J was trimmed by 3 bases and V by 0 bases; bases with no gene match: 4. CDR1 and CDR2 (germline): SGDLS, YYNGEE. The CDR3 DNA reads as TGTGCCAGCAGCGTAGGAGCGGGGGGGGAAACAGATACGCAGTATTTT. It translates to CASSVGAGGETDTQYF.

The V gene is TRBV6-1, the J gene TRBJ2-3; the D gene is possibly TRBD2 (6 bases). Trimming took off 10 bases at V and 6 bases at J, with 23 bases between the two ends. Germline V CDR1 and CDR2: MNHNS, SASEGT. The CDR3 sequence is 15 residues long. CDR3 in amino acids: CATQRGGATVDTQYF. The CDR3 region has the DNA TGTGCCACCCAGAGGGGCGGGGCCACGGTTGATACGCAGTATTTT.

The chain employs TRBV5-4 and TRBJ2-7; 10 bases agree with TRBD2. The CDR3 has 17 amino acids. Trimming took 5 bases from V and 4 from J; bases not matched to a gene: 15. The germline V gene encodes CDR1 SGHNT and CDR2 YYREEE (reference sequence). CDR3 bases: TGTGCCAGCAGTCCCCAGGTCCAGCGGGGGGGCCGGTACGAGCAGTACTTC. Translating it yields CASSPQVQRGGRYEQYF.

V usage is TRBV5-4 and J usage is TRBJ2-7; the match to TRBD1 covers 9 bases. The CDR3 is 14 amino acids. Germline-derived CDR1 and CDR2 are SGHNT and YYREEE (reference sequence). Germline trimming cut 7 bases from V and 6 bases from J; bases unmatched to any gene: 11. CDR3 sequence (DNA): TGTGCCAGCGAGTGGGGACAGGGCATCGGCGAGCAGTACTTC. The encoded protein is CASEWGQGIGEQYF.

The rearrangement joins TRBV5-8 to TRBJ2-5; TRBD1 is a possible D gene (6 bases). The CDR3 has 16 residues. Trimming left V 3 bases short and J 0 bases short, with 15 bases between. The germline V gene encodes CDR1 SGHTS and CDR2 YDEGEE. The DNA of the CDR3 is TGTGCCAGCAGCTGGGGACAAGGACCCCACCAAGAGACCCAGTACTTC. Residues: CASSWGQGPHQETQYF.

The V and J genes are TRBV7-9 and TRBJ1-4; TRBD1 is a possible D gene (5 bases). V lost 4 bases and J lost 1, with 7 bases in between. The germline CDR1 and CDR2 sequences are SEHNR and FQNEAQ (reference sequence). The CDR3 extends over 14 amino acids. As DNA, the CDR3 is TGTGCCAGCAGCTCCGGACAAACTAATGAAAAACTGTTTTTT. Translating gives CASSSGQTNEKLFF.

The rearrangement links TRBV6-6 to TRBJ1-2; TRBD1 agrees at 7 bases. After removal of 6 bases from V and 3 bases from J, the junction contained 4 bases not matched to a gene. The germline V gene encodes CDR1 MNHNY and CDR2 SVGAGI (reference sequence). The CDR3 totals 13 residues. The CDR3 DNA follows: TGTGCCAGCAGCAGCCAGGGGGACTATGGCTACACCTTC. Translation: CASSSQGDYGYTF.

The count of this clone is one. This chain connects TRBV27 to TRBJ2-7; 16 bases are shared with TRBD2. Unmatched junction bases numbered 8, after V lost 6 bases and J lost 6 bases. This CDR3 region has 16 residues. Germline values: CDR1 MNHEY, CDR2 SMNVEV (reference sequence). This CDR3 reads CASSQIGTSGGGEQYF. CDR3 bases: TGTGCCAGCAGCCAGATCGGGACTAGCGGGGGGGGCGAGCAGTACTTC.

The chain has TRBV5-8 and TRBJ1-5, with no clear D. V shed 0 bases and J shed 8 bases, with 6 bases lying between them. The CDR3 runs to 12 residues. CDR1 is SGHTS and CDR2 is YDEGEE in the germline V gene. CDR3: CASSLALEPQHF. The CDR3 DNA follows: TGTGCCAGCAGCTTGGCCCTGGAGCCCCAGCATTTT.

This chain uses TRBV29-1 with TRBJ2-3, with D unresolved. Deletions cut 7 bases from V and 2 bases from J, with 13 bases between. Looked up from germline, CDR1 is SQVTM and CDR2 is ANQGSEA. The CDR3 has 13 residues. CDR3 protein: CSEKGIYTDTQYF. CDR3 nucleotide sequence: TGCAGCGAGAAGGGTATCTACACAGATACGCAGTATTTT.